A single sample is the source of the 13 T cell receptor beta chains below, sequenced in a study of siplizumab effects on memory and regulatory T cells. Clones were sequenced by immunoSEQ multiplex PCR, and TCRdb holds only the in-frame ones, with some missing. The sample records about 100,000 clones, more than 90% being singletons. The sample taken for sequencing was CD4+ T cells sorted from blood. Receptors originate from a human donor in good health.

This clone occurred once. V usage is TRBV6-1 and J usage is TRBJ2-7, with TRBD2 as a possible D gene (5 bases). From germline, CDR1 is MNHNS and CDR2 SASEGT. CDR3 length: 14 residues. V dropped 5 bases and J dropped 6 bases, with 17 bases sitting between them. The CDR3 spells CASSQGGSGIEQYF. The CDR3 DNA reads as TGTGCCAGCAGTCAAGGTGGGTCGGGGATCGAGCAGTACTTC.

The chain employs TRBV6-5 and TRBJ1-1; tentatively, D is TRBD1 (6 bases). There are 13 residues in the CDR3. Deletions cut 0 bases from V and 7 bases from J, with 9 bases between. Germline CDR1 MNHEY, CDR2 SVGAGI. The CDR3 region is CASSYSRGHEAFF. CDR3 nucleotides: TGTGCCAGCAGTTACTCCCGGGGGCATGAAGCTTTCTTT.

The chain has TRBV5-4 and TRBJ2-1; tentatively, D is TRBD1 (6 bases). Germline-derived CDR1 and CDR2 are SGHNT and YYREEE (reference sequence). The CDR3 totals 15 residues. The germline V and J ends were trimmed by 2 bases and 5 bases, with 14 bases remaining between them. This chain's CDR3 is CASSFYDRNDNEQFF. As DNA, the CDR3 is TGTGCCAGCAGCTTCTACGACAGGAATGACAATGAGCAGTTCTTC.

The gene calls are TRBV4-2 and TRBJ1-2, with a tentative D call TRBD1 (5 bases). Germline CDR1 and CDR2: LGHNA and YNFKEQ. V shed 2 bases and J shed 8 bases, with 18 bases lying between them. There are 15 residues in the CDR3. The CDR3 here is CASSQKSGGSWGYTF. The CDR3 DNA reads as TGTGCCAGCAGCCAAAAGAGTGGGGGGAGCTGGGGCTACACCTTC.

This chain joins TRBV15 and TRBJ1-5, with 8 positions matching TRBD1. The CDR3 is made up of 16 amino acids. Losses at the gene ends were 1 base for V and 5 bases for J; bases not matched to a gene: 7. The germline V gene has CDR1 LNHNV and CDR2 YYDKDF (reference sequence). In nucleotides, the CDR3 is TGTGCCACCAGCAGAGCCGGGACAGGAAAAGATCAGCCCCAGCATTTT. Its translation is CATSRAGTGKDQPQHF.

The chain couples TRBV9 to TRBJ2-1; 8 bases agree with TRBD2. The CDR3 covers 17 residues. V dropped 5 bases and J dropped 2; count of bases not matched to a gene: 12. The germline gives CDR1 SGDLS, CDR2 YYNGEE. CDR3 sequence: CASSSLAGLGAYNEQFF. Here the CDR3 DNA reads TGTGCCAGCAGTTCTCTAGCGGGCCTAGGGGCCTACAATGAGCAGTTCTTC.

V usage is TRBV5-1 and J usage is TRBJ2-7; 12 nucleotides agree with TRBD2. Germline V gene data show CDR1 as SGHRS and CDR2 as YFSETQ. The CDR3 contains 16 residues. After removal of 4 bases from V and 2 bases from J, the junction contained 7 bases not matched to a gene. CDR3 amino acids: CASSPRTSGATYEQYF. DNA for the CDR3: TGCGCCAGCAGCCCGAGGACTAGCGGGGCCACCTACGAGCAGTACTTC.

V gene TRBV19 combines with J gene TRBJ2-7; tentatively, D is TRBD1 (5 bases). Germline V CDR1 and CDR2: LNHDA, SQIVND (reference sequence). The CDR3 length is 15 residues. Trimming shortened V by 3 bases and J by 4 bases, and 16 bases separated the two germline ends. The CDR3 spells CASSIERGRAYEQYF. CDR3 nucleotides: TGTGCCAGTAGTATTGAAAGGGGCAGGGCGTACGAGCAGTACTTC.

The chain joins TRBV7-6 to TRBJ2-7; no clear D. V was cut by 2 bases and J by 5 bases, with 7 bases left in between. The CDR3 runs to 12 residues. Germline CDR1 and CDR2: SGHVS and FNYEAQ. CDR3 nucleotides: TGTGCCAGCAGCTTATCCCGGGACGAGCAGTACTTC. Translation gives CASSLSRDEQYF.

The chain's CDR3 is CASSQGGATGNTIYF. The CDR3 DNA sequence: TGTGCCAGCAGCCAGGGGGGGGCAACTGGAAACACCATATATTTT. The chain has TRBV11-2 and TRBJ1-3; 7 bases line up with TRBD1. This CDR3 has 15 residues. Germline CDR1 reads SGHAT; CDR2 reads FQNNGV. V was pared by 5 bases and J by 2 bases, with 6 bases of the junction left unmatched.

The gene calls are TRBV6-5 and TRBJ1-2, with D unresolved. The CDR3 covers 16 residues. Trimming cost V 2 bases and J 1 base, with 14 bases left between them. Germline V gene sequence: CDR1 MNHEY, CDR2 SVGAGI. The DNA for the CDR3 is TGTGCCAGCAGTTACGGGCCCCGGGTGGGTAACTATGGCTACACCTTC. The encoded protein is CASSYGPRVGNYGYTF.

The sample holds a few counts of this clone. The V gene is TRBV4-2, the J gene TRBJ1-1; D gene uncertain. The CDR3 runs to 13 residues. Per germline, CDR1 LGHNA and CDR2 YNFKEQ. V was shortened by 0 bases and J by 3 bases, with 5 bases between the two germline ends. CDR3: CASSQEMDTEAFF. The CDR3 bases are TGTGCCAGCAGCCAAGAGATGGACACTGAAGCTTTCTTT.

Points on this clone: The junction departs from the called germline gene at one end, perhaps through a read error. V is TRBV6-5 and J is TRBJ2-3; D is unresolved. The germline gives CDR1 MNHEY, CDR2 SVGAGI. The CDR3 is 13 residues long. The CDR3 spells CASNYSGADTQYF. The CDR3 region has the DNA TGTGCCAGCAATTACAGTGGGGCAGATACGCAGTATTTT.